Below are 3 T cell receptor beta chains sequenced from a single sample in a study of human T cells and chemical hapten exposure. TCRdb reanalysed the RACE reads using MiXCR and keeps one entry per CDR3 protein. The sample has about 49,000 distinct CDR3 sequences, around 9.3% seen once. Sample time point: patch test 1, 2 weeks after DPC sensitization. This sample's treatment: therapeutic diphenylcyclopropenone sensitization with weekly scalp DPC. The sequences come from whole blood, collected in connection with sensitization to the hapten diphenylcyclopropenone (DPC). These receptor sequences come from a woman in her forties or fifties with alopecia areata. Some clones in this sample may be carry-over from other donors' samples.

This clonotype has a count of ten or more. The V gene is TRBV12-3 or TRBV12-4, the J gene TRBJ2-7; 10 bases line up with TRBD1. The CDR3 is made up of 15 amino acids. Germline trimming cut 6 bases from V and 3 bases from J; bases unmatched to any gene: 8. CDR3: CASSEPGQGFYEQYF. The CDR3 DNA reads as TGTGCCAGCAGCGAGCCGGGACAGGGGTTCTACGAGCAGTACTTC.

This clonotype was observed at least ten times. The chain has TRBV2 and TRBJ2-5; D is perhaps TRBD2 (6 bases). V gave up 5 bases and J gave up 1 base, with 11 bases separating them. Germline V gives CDR1 SNHLY, CDR2 FYNNEI. The CDR3 extends over 14 amino acids. The DNA for the CDR3 is TGTGCCAGCAGTTTAGAGCGGGTCCAAGAGACCCAGTACTTC. This encodes CASSLERVQETQYF.

This clonotype was seen ten or more times. This rearrangement joins TRBV4-1 to TRBJ1-5, with D unclear. The germline CDR1 and CDR2 sequences are MGHRA and YSYEKL. Trimming took 4 bases from V and 0 from J, leaving 4 bases between them. This CDR3 comprises 13 residues. CDR3 region: CASSRGSNQPQHF. Written as DNA, the CDR3 is TGCGCCAGCAGCCGCGGTAGCAATCAGCCCCAGCATTTT.